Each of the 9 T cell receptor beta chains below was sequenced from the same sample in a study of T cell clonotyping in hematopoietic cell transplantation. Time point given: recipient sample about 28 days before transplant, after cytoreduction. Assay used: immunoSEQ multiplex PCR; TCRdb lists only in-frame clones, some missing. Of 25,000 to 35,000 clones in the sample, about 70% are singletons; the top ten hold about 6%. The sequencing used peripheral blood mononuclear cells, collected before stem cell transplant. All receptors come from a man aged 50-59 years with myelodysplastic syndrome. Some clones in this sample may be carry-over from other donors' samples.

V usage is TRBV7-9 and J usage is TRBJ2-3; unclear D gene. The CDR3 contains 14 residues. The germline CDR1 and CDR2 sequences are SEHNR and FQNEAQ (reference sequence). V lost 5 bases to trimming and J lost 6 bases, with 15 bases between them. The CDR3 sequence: CASSPNTGEDTQYF. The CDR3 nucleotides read TGTGCCAGCAGCCCCAACACGGGTGAGGATACGCAGTATTTT. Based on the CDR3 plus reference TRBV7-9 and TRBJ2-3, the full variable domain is DTGVSQNPRHKITKRGQNVTFRCDPISEHNRLYWYRQTLGQGPEFLTYFQNEAQLEKSRLLSDRFSAERPKGSFSTLEIQRTEQGDSAMYLCASSPNTGEDTQYFGPGTRLTVL.

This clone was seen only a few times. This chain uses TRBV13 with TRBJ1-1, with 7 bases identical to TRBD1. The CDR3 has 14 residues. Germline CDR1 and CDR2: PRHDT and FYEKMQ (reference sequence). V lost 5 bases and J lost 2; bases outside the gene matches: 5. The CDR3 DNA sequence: TGTGCCAGCAGCCAGGACAGGTTTAACACTGAAGCTTTCTTT. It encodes CASSQDRFNTEAFF. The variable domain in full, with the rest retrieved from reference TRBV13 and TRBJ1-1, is AAGVIQSPRHLIKEKRETATLKCYPIPRHDTVYWYQQGPGQDPQFLISFYEKMQSDKGSIPDRFSAQQFSDYHSELNMSSLELGDSALYFCASSQDRFNTEAFFGQGTRLTVV.

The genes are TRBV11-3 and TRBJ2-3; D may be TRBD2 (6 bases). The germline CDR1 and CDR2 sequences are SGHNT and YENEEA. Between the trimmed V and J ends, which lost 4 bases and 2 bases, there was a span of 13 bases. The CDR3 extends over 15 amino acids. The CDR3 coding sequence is TGTGCCAGCAGCTCGGGACTGGATAACACAGATACGCAGTATTTT. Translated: CASSSGLDNTDTQYF.

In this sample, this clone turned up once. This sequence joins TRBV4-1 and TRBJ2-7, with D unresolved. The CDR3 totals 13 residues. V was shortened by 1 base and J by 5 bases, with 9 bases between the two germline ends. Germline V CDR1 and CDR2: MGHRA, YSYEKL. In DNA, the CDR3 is TGCGCCAGCAGCCAAGGACCTGGGAACGAGCAGTACTTC. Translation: CASSQGPGNEQYF.

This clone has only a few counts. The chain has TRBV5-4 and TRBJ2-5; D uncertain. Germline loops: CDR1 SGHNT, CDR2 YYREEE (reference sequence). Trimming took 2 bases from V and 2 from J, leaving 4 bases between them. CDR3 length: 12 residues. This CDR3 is CASSLQQETQYF. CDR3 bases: TGTGCCAGCAGCTTACAGCAAGAGACCCAGTACTTC.

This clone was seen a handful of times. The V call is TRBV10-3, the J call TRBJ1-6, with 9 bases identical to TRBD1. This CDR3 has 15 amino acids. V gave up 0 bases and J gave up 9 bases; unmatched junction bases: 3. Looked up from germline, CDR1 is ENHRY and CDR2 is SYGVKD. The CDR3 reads CAISESGQGGSPLHF. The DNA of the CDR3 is TGTGCCATCAGTGAGTCGGGACAGGGAGGTTCACCCCTCCACTTT.

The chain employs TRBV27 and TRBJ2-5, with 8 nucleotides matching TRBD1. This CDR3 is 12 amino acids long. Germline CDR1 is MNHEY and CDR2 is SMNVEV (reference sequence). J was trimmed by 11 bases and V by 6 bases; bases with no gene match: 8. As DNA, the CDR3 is TGTGCCAGCAGCAGACAGGGGAATGAGCAGTACTTC. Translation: CASSRQGNEQYF.

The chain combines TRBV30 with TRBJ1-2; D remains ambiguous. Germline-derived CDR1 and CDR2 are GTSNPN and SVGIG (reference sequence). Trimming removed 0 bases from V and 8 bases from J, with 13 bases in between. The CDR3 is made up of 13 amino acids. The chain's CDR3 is CAWSVAARMGYTF. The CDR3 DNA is TGTGCCTGGAGTGTAGCCGCTCGAATGGGCTACACCTTC.

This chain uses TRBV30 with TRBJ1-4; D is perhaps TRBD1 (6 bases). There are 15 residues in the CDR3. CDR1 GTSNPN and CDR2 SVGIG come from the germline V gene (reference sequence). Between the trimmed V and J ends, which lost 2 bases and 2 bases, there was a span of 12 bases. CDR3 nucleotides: TGTGCCTGGAGTTTAGGGGGAACTACTAATGAAAAACTGTTTTTT. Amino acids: CAWSLGGTTNEKLFF.